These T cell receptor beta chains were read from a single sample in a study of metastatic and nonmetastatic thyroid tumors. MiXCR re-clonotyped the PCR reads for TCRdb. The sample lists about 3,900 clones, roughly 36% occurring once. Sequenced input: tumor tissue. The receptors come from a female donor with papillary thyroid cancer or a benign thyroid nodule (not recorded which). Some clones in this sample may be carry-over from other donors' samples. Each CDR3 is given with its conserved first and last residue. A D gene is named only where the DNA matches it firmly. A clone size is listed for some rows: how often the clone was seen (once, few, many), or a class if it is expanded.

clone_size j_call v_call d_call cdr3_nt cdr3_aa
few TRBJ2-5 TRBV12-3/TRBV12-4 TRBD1 TGTGCCAGCAGTCCCTGGACAGGGCAAGAGACCCAGTACTTC CASSPWTGQETQYF
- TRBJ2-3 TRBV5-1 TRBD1 TGCGCCAGCAGCCCCGAACAGGGGGCACGGTCAGATACGCAGTATTTT CASSPEQGARSDTQYF
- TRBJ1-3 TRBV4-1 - TGCGCCAGCAGCCAACACGGAGCCTCTGGAAACACCATATATTTT CASSQHGASGNTIYF
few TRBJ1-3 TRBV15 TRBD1 TGTGCCACCAGCAGAGATCGCCCCGGGACAGGGGGTGGAAACACCATATATTTT CATSRDRPGTGGGNTIYF
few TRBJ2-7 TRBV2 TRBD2 TGTGCCAGCAGTGAGGCTAGCGGGAGCTCCTACGAGCAGTACTTC CASSEASGSSYEQYF
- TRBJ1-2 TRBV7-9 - TGTGCCAGCAGCTTAAAGGGGTTTACGGGCTATGGCTACACCTTC CASSLKGFTGYGYTF
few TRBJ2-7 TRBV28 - TGTGCCAGCAGCTTAGCCCGCGAGCAGTACTTC CASSLAREQYF
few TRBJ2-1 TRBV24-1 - TGTGCCACAATGGGTAGCAATGAGCAGTTCTTC CATMGSNEQFF
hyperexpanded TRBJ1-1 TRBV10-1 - TGCGCCAGCAGTGACTCGAGGTACACTGAAGCTTTCTTT CASSDSRYTEAFF
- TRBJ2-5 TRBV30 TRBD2 TGTGCCTGGAGTGAGGCTAGCGGGAGTAAGACCCAGTACTTC CAWSEASGSKTQYF
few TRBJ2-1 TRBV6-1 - TGTGCCAGCAGTCGGGACGGGAGCCCCTACAATGAGCAGTTCTTC CASSRDGSPYNEQFF
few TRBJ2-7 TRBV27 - TGTGCCAGCAGTTTAGTCCTCAGAGGGGAGCAGTACTTC CASSLVLRGEQYF
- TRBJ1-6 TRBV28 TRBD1 TGTGCCAGCAGTTTCGGGACAGTAAATTCACCCCTCCACTTT CASSFGTVNSPLHF
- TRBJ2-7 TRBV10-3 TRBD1 TGTGCCATCAGTGATTTGCAGGGGGCAGGGGAGCAGTACTTC CAISDLQGAGEQYF
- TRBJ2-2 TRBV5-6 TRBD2 TGTGCCAGCAGCTTCTTCGGGGGGGACACCGGGGAGCTGTTTTTT CASSFFGGDTGELFF
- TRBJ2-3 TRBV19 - TGTGCCAGTAGTATGGGGGTGGATACGCAGTATTTT CASSMGVDTQYF
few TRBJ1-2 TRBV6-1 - TGTGCCAGCGCGGCGGAGGAAAACTATGGCTACACCTTC CASAAEENYGYTF
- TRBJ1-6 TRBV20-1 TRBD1 TGCAGTGCTTTTCCGACAGGGGTGTTTTCCTATAATTCACCCCTCCACTTT CSAFPTGVFSYNSPLHF
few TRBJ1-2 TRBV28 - TGTGCCAGCAGTTCATCTGGACAGTCGGCTAATGGCTACACCTTC CASSSSGQSANGYTF
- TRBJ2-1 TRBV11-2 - TGTGCCAGCAGCTTAGTTTCCCCGAGGGCCAATGAGCAGTTCTTC CASSLVSPRANEQFF
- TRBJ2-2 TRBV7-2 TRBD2 TGTGCCAGCAGCTTAGCCAGCGGTGGACTAGCGGGGGGTACCGGGGAGCTGTTTTTT CASSLASGGLAGGTGELFF
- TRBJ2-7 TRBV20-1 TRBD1 TGCAGTGCTGTCCCCCCGGACAGGGCTTACGAGCAGTACTTC CSAVPPDRAYEQYF
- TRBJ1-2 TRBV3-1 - TGTGCCAGCAGCCGCTTACTACAGGGAGAAGGTGGCTACACCTTC CASSRLLQGEGGYTF
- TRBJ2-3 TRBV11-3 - TGTGCCAGCAGCCTAGGACTGGGAGGAGTAGATACGCAGTATTTT CASSLGLGGVDTQYF
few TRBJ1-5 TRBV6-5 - TGTGCCAGCAGTTACTCGGGGGTTAGCAATCAGCCCCAGCATTTT CASSYSGVSNQPQHF
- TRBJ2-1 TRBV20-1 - TGCAGTGCCAGGGGGGGCTCCTACAATGAGCAGTTCTTC CSARGGSYNEQFF
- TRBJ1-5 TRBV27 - TGTGCCAGCAGTTCCGCCGAAAGCAATCAGCCCCAGCATTTT CASSSAESNQPQHF
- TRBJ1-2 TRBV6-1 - TGTGCCAGCAGTCCCCGAGGGTTCGGCTACACCTTC CASSPRGFGYTF
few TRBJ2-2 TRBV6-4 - TGTGCCAGCAGTGACTCGTCTCACACCGGGGAGCTGTTTTTT CASSDSSHTGELFF
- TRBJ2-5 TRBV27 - TGTGCCAGCAGTCTTCAACCGGGAGCGCAACAAGAGACCCAGTACTTC CASSLQPGAQQETQYF
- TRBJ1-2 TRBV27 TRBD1 TGTTCCAGCAGTTTATCGGGACAGGGGTATGGCTACACCTTC CSSSLSGQGYGYTF
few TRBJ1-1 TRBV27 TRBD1 TGTGCCAGCAGTTTATCCGCAGGGGGCACTGAAGCTTTCTTT CASSLSAGGTEAFF
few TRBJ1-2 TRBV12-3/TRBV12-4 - TGTGCCAGCAGTTTAGACGGCAACTATGGCTACACCTTC CASSLDGNYGYTF
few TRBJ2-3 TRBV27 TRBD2 TGTGCCAGCCCCGCGGTATCCGAGACTAGCGAGAGCACAGATACGCAGTATTTT CASPAVSETSESTDTQYF
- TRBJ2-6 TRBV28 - TGTGCCAGCAGTTTATACGGCTCTGGGGCCAACGTCCTGACTTTC CASSLYGSGANVLTF
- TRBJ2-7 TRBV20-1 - TGCAGTGCTAGTGGGACCCTGGTCGGGGGCGAGCAGTACTTC CSASGTLVGGEQYF
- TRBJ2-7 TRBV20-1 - TGCAGTGCTAGACTCGCCTCCTACGAGCAGTACTTC CSARLASYEQYF
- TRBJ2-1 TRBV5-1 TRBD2 TGCGCCAGCAGTGTCGAGGGATGGGGAGGGGAGCAGTTCTTC CASSVEGWGGEQFF
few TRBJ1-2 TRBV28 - TGTGCCAGCAGTTTACAATTGACAGAATTCTATGGCTACACCTTC CASSLQLTEFYGYTF
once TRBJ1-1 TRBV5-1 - TGCGCCAGCAGCTTGTGGCCGGGGAACACTGAAGCTTTCTTT CASSLWPGNTEAFF
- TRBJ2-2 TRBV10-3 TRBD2 TGTGCCGTCAAACTAGCGGGAGGGACCGGGGAGCTGTTTTTT CAVKLAGGTGELFF
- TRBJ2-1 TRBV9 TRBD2 TGTGCCAGCAGCGCGTTTGGCGGGAGGCAGTTGTACAATGAGCAGTTCTTC CASSAFGGRQLYNEQFF
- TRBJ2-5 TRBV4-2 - TGTGCCAGCAGCCAAGAAGGGCAAGAGACCCAGTACTTC CASSQEGQETQYF
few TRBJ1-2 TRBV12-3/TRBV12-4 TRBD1 TGTGCCAGCAGTTTAGGGGGACAGGGGTCCTATGGCTACACCTTC CASSLGGQGSYGYTF
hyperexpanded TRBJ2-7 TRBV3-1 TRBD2 TGTGCCAGCAGTCCTAGCGGGAGGGCTAATGGCGAGCAGTACTTC CASSPSGRANGEQYF
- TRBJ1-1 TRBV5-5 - TGTGCCAGCAGCATCCGGGACGGGAACACTGAAGCTTTCTTT CASSIRDGNTEAFF
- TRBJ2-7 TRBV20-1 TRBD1 TGCAGTGCTAGACGGGACAGGGGGTTTTACGAGCAGTACTTC CSARRDRGFYEQYF
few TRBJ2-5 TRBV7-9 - TGTGCCAGCAGCACCTCCTGGGAGACCCAGTACTTC CASSTSWETQYF
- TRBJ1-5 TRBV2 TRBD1 TGTGCCAGCAGTGGAGGGACAGGGTCGGGAAGAGTAAGCAATCAGCCCCAGCATTTT CASSGGTGSGRVSNQPQHF
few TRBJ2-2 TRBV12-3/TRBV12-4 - TGTGCCAGCAGCCAGACAGGTGCCACCGGGGAGCTGTTTTTT CASSQTGATGELFF
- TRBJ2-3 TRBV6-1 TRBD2 TGTGCCAGCAGTGGATCGACTAGCGGGACAGATACGCAGTATTTT CASSGSTSGTDTQYF
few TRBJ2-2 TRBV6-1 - TGTGCCAGCACCCACAGGGTAACCGGGGAGCTGTTTTTT CASTHRVTGELFF
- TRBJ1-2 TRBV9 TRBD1 TGTGCCAGCAGCGACTCCGGGACAGGGTTGTTCGGCTACACCTTC CASSDSGTGLFGYTF
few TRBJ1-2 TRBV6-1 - TGTGCCAGCAGTAGATCGACGGAGAACTATGGCTACACCTTC CASSRSTENYGYTF
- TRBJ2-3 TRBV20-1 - TGCAGTGCTAGATTACCCCGGGGCCCTAACACAGATACGCAGTATTTT CSARLPRGPNTDTQYF
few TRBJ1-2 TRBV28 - TGTGCCAGCAGTCCTAGTGTTGCAGGGCCCCTTAGCTACACCTTC CASSPSVAGPLSYTF
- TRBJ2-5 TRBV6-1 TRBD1 TGTGCCAGCAGGCAAGGACAGGGGGAAGCAGAGACCCAGTACTTC CASRQGQGEAETQYF
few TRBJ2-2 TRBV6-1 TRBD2 TGTGCCAGCAGTGAGGGACTAGACACCGGGGAGCTGTTTTTT CASSEGLDTGELFF
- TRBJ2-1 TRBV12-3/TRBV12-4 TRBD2 TGTGCCAGCAGTCCCGGAATAGCGGGCTACAATGAGCAGTTCTTC CASSPGIAGYNEQFF